The present T cell receptor (beta chain) was sequenced within a study of CD8+ T cells in alopecia areata. Specified treatment: oral pan-JAK inhibitor, 5-10 mg twice daily. The sequencing template was cDNA reverse transcribed from extracted RNA. Using immunoSEQ multiplex PCR, the repertoire was profiled, and TCRdb retains in-frame clones only, with some absent. Of approximately 180,000 clones detected, about 61% appear once; the ten largest clones hold around 16%. Material: CD4+ T cells sorted from blood, obtained between weeks 55 and 65, from a patient treated with tofacitinib. This receptor was obtained from a human donor with alopecia areata.

This chain's CDR3 is CASSGQGLAGVTQYF. As DNA, the CDR3 is TGTGCCAGCAGTGGCCAGGGGCTAGCGGGGGTGACCCAGTACTTC. J is TRBJ2-5 and V is TRBV25-1, with TRBD2 identical over 10 bases. This CDR3 comprises 15 residues. The V segment lost 4 bases and the J segment 7 bases; nucleotides outside the gene matches: 9. The germline CDR1 and CDR2 sequences are MGHDK and SYGVNS. Variable domain in full (rest from reference TRBV25-1 and TRBJ2-5): EADIYQTPRYLVIGTGKKITLECSQTMGHDKMYWYQQDPGMELHLIHYSYGVNSTEKGDLSSESTVSRIRTEHFPLTLESARPSHTSQYLCASSGQGLAGVTQYFGPGTRLLVL.